This record covers a single TCR beta chain. Its cognate antigen is unknown. No patient escaped relapse after autologous stem cell transplantation, and brentuximab vedotin exposure varied. Patients showed best responses of complete response, partial response or progressive disease. The CDR3 loop spans 13 amino acids. V shed 5 bases and J shed 5 bases, with 13 bases lying between them. CDR1 is SGHVS and CDR2 is FNYEAQ in the germline V gene. The sample comes from a study of PD-1 blockade in classical Hodgkin lymphoma. This table comes from immunoSEQ multiplex PCR, and its TCRdb copy is limited to in-frame clones, with some not included. The table lists 40,000 to 55,000 clones, around nine tenths of them singletons. General study findings and limits: TCR diversity rose significantly by C4D1 in CD4+ but not CD8+ cells. Healthy donors were reported to have higher baseline TCR diversity than newly diagnosed patients. Newly diagnosed and completely responding patients shared comparable baseline diversity.

The gene calls are TRBV7-6 and TRBJ2-7; D unresolved. Specimen: peripheral blood mononuclear cells (PBMCs), collected at baseline. This TCR derives from a human donor with classical Hodgkin lymphoma. This chain's CDR3 is CASSLNPRDEQYF. In DNA form, the CDR3 reads TGTGCCAGCAGCCTGAATCCTAGGGACGAGCAGTACTTC.